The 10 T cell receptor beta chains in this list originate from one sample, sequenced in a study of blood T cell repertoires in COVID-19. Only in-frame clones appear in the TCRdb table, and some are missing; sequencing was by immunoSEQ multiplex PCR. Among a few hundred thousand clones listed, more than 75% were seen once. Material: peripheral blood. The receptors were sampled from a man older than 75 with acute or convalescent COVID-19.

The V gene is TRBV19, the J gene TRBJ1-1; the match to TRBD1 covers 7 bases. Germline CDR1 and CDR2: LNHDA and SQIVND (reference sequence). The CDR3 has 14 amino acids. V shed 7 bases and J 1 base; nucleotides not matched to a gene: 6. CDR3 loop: CASTGRGPNTEAFF. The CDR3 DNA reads TGTGCCAGTACCGGGAGGGGGCCGAACACTGAAGCTTTCTTT.

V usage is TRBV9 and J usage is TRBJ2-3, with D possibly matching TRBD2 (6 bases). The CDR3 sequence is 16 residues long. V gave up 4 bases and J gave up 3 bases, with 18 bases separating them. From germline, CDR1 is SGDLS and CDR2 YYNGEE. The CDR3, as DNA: TGTGCCAGCAGCCCTGGGGGGTATTCGGGTACAGATACGCAGTATTTT. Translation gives CASSPGGYSGTDTQYF.

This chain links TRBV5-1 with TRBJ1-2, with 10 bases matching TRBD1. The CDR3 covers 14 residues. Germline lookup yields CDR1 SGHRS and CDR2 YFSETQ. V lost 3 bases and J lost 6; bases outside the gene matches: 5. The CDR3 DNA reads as TGCGCCAGCAGCTCCTTTGGGACAGGGGATGGCTACACCTTC. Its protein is CASSSFGTGDGYTF.

CDR3 in amino acids: CASSEAGLAGYTF. Written as DNA, the CDR3 is TGTGCCAGCAGTGAAGCGGGGCTCGCCGGCTACACCTTC. The chain employs TRBV6-1 and TRBJ1-2, with a tentative D call TRBD1 (5 bases). The CDR3 has 13 amino acids. V gave up 0 bases and J gave up 8 bases, with 10 bases separating them. The V gene's germline CDR1 is MNHNS and CDR2 SASEGT.

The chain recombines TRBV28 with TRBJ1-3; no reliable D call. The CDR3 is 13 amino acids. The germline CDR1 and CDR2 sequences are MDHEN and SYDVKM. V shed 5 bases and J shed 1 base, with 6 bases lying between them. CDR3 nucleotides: TGTGCCAGCAGTCTGACATCTGGAAACACCATATATTTT. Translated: CASSLTSGNTIYF.

CDR3 DNA: TGTGCCAGCAGCCGGGACACGATCTCTGGAAACACCATATATTTT. Translating it yields CASSRDTISGNTIYF. The J gene is TRBJ1-3, the V gene TRBV5-6; D is perhaps TRBD1 (6 bases). The CDR3 is 15 amino acids. Germline V gene lookup returns CDR1 SGHDT and CDR2 YYEEEE. Trimming took 4 bases from V and 0 from J, leaving 11 bases between them.

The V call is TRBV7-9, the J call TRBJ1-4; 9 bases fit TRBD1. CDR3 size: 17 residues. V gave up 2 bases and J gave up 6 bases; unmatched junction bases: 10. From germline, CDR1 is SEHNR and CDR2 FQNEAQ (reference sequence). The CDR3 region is CASSLRVGTGIDEKLFF. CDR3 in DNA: TGTGCCAGCAGCTTACGCGTCGGGACAGGGATAGATGAAAAACTGTTTTTT.

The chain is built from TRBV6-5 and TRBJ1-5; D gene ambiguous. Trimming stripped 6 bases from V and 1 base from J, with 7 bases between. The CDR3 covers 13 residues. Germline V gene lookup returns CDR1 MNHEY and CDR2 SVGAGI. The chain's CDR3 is CASRRWSNQPQHF. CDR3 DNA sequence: TGTGCCAGCAGGCGCTGGAGCAATCAGCCCCAGCATTTT.

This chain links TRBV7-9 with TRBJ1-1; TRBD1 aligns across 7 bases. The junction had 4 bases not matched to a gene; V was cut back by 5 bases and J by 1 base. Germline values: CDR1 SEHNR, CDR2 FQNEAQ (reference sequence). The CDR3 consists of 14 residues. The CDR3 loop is CASSPRTGNTEAFF. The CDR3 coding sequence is TGTGCCAGCAGCCCGCGGACAGGGAACACTGAAGCTTTCTTT.

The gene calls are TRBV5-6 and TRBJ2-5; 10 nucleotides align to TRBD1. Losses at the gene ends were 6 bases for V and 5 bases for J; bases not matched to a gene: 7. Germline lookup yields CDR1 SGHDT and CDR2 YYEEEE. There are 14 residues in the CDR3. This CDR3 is CASTFGTGDETQYF. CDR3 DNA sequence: TGTGCCAGCACCTTCGGGACAGGGGACGAGACCCAGTACTTC.